The clone carrying this T cell receptor beta chain was counted between two and nine times. Libraries were prepared by immunoSEQ multiplex PCR; TCRdb keeps only in-frame clonotypes and omits some of them. The sample lists approximately 40,000 clones; approximately 83% were seen once. Germline values: CDR1 MNHEY, CDR2 SMNVEV (reference sequence). The CDR3 contains 13 residues. Trimming took 2 bases from V and 3 from J, leaving 8 bases between them. Stated time point: naive CD8 control sorted from an acute-time-point sample. The data belong to a study of CD8 T cells in acute hepatitis C reinfection. This receptor was identified in a woman under 30 who spontaneously cleared hepatitis C infection. The sequenced sample was naive CD8+ T cells from PBMCs. The chain has TRBV27 and TRBJ2-7; D not resolved. The CDR3: CASSLDGDYEQYF. The CDR3 DNA reads TGTGCCAGCAGTTTAGATGGAGACTACGAGCAGTACTTC.